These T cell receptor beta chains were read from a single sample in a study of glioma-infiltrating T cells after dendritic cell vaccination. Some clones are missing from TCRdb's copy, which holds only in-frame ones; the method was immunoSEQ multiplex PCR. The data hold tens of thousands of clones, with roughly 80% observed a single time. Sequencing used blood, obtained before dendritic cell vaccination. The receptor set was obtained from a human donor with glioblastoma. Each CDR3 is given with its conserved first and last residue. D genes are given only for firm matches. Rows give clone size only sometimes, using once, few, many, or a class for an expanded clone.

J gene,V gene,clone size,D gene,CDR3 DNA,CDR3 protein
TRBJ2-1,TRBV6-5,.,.,TGTGCCACCACCCGGGACATCTGGTACAATGAGCAGTTCTTC,CATTRDIWYNEQFF
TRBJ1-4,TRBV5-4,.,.,TGTGCCAGCAGCTTGGATCAGGGGTCCGATGAAAAACTGTTTTTT,CASSLDQGSDEKLFF
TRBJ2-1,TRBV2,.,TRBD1,TGTGCCAGCAGTGGACAGGGCTCCTACAATGAGCAGTTCTTC,CASSGQGSYNEQFF
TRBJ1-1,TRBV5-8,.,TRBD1,TGTGCCAGCAGCCCGGGACAGGGAGGAGTAGCGCGAGCTTTCTTT,CASSPGQGGVARAFF
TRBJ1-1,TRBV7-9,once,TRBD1,TGTGCCAGCAGCTCCCCAACCCGGACAGGGGCCACTGAAGCTTTCTTT,CASSSPTRTGATEAFF
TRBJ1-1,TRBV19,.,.,TGTGCCACCTTCTCCCGCCAGGTTCACACTGAAGCTTTCTTT,CATFSRQVHTEAFF
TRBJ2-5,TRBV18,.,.,TGTGCCAGCTCACCATTCGAGGTCAGGGCGGGGGAGACCCAGTACTTC,CASSPFEVRAGETQYF
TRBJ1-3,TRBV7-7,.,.,TGTGCTAGCAGCTTAGGTCCAGGCAAGTCGGTCGGAAACACCATATATTTT,CASSLGPGKSVGNTIYF
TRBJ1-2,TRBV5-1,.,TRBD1,TGCGCCAGCAGCTTGGCAGGACAGGGGAGTTATGGCTACACCTTC,CASSLAGQGSYGYTF
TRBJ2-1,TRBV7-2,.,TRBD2,TGTGCCAGCACCCAAACTAGCGGGGTTTACAATGAGCAGTTCTTC,CASTQTSGVYNEQFF
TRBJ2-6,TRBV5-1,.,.,TGCGCCAGCAGCCAACCCCGGTCTACTGGGGCCAACGTCCTGACTTTC,CASSQPRSTGANVLTF
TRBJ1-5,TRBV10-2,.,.,TGCGCCAGCCGGGGGGATTCCGGGCAGCCCCAGCATTTT,CASRGDSGQPQHF
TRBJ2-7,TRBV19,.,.,TGTGCCAGTAGTATAGGGACTCCATACGAGCAGTACTTC,CASSIGTPYEQYF
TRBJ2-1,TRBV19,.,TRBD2,TGTGCCAGTACCAGACTAGCGGGGGGGTACTACAATGAGCAGTTCTTC,CASTRLAGGYYNEQFF
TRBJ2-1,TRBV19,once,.,TGTGCCAGTAGTTATACCGGGACACCAATTTACAATGAGCAGTTCTTC,CASSYTGTPIYNEQFF
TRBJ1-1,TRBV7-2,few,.,TGTGCCAGCAGCTTAGCCGCATGGGGGGGAGCTTTCTTT,CASSLAAWGGAFF
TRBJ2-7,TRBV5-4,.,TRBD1,TGTGCCAGCAGCATAGGGGGCGGGACAGGGGGTGCGGAGCAGTACTTC,CASSIGGGTGGAEQYF
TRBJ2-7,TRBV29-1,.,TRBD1,TGCAGCGTCGCTGCGACAGGGGGGTACGAGCAGTACTTC,CSVAATGGYEQYF
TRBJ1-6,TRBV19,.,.,TGTGCCAGTGGGCAGGGCCACCCCAATTCACCCCTCCACTTT,CASGQGHPNSPLHF
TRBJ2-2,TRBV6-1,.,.,TGTGCCAGCAGGGACGGGACACCCACCGGGGAGCTGTTTTTT,CASRDGTPTGELFF
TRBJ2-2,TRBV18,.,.,TGTGCCAGCTCACCTACTAGCACCGGGGAGCTGTTTTTT,CASSPTSTGELFF
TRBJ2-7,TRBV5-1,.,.,TGCGCCAGCAGCTTGCAGGGCTACGAGCAGTACTTC,CASSLQGYEQYF
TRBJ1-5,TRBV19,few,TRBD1,TGTGCCAGTAGTGCGCAGGGACAGGAGGATCAGCCCCAGCATTTT,CASSAQGQEDQPQHF
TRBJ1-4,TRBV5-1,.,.,TGCGCCAGCAGCTTCAAGGGAGGAGGTAATGAAAAACTGTTTTTT,CASSFKGGGNEKLFF
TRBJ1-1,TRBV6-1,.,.,TGTGCCAGCAGTGTAGGGGAGGGGGGCAGGACTGAAGCTTTCTTT,CASSVGEGGRTEAFF
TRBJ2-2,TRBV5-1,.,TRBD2,TGCGCCAGCAGCTTGAGAGGCGGGGGAAGTGTCGGGGAGCTGTTTTTT,CASSLRGGGSVGELFF
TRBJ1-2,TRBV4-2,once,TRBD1,TGTGCCAGCAGCCAAGTGGCAGGGGGTGGCTACACCTTC,CASSQVAGGGYTF
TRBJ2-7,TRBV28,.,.,TGTGCCAGCAGTCTCGGACAGCTCTACGAGCAGTACTTC,CASSLGQLYEQYF
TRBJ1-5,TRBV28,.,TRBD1,TGTGCCAGCAGTTTAGAGTTGTTAGGACAGGGGTATCAGCCCCAGCATTTT,CASSLELLGQGYQPQHF
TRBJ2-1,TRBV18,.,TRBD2,TGTGCCAGCTCATCGGGACTAGCGGGGAATGAGCAGTTCTTC,CASSSGLAGNEQFF
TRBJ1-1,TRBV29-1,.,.,TGCAGGGCCCTAGAGAACACTGAAGCTTTCTTT,CRALENTEAFF
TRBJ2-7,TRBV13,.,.,TGTGCCAGCAGCTCCCGGGACTCCTCGTACGAGCAGTACTTC,CASSSRDSSYEQYF
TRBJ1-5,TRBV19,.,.,TGTGCCAGTAGCCAAGAAGGGGTGGGCAATCAGCCCCAGCATTTT,CASSQEGVGNQPQHF
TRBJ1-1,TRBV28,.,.,TGTGCCAGCAGCTCCCTTGATAGCACTGAAGCTTTCTTT,CASSSLDSTEAFF
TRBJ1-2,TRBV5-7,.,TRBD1,TGTGCCAGCAGCTCAGGTTACGGGGACAGGGTTAACTATGGCTACACCTTC,CASSSGYGDRVNYGYTF
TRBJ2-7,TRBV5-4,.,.,TGTGCCAGCAGCTTGGACTCCCCTAGCTCCTACGAGCAGTACTTC,CASSLDSPSSYEQYF
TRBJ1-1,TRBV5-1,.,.,TGCGCCAGCAGCTTGGCCGGTACTATTGAAGCTTTCTTT,CASSLAGTIEAFF
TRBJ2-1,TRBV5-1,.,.,TGCGCCAGCAGCCCAGGCACTGAGCAGTTCTTC,CASSPGTEQFF
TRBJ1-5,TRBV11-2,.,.,TGTGCCAGCAGTTTACAGGACAATAGCAATCAGCCCCAGCATTTT,CASSLQDNSNQPQHF
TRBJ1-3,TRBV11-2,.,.,TGTGCCAGCAGCTTACATGACAGTGGAAACACCATATATTTT,CASSLHDSGNTIYF